Presented here are 26 T cell receptor beta chains from one specimen sequenced in a study of cytomegalovirus exposure and HLA in healthy donors. Primers for the PCR totalled 60 Vbeta and 13 Jbeta. This table comes from immunoSEQ multiplex PCR, and its TCRdb copy is limited to in-frame clones, with some not included. The table includes about 96,000 clones, about four fifths detected once. Sequenced input: PBMCs. The source is a woman in her seventies in good health and CMV-seropositive.

This chain uses TRBV7-9 with TRBJ1-6, with a weak D call TRBD1 (6 bases). V was cut by 10 bases and J by 9 bases, with 22 bases left in between. Germline V gene sequence: CDR1 SEHNR, CDR2 FQNEAQ (reference sequence). The CDR3 has 15 residues. In nucleotides, the CDR3 is TGTGCCACCCCTTTAGGAGGACAGTCGAGTTCACCCCTCCACTTT. Its translation: CATPLGGQSSSPLHF.

The chain joins TRBV11-2 to TRBJ2-5; D is uncertain. The CDR3 consists of 16 residues. Germline V gives CDR1 SGHAT, CDR2 FQNNGV. Trimming shortened V by 2 bases and J by 3 bases, and 16 bases separated the two germline ends. CDR3 residues: CASSLLRVNREETQYF. The CDR3, as DNA: TGTGCCAGCAGCTTATTGAGAGTCAATCGGGAAGAGACCCAGTACTTC.

The chain is built from TRBV7-9 and TRBJ2-7; no clear D. The CDR3 spans 12 residues. Germline V gene data show CDR1 as SEHNR and CDR2 as FQNEAQ (reference sequence). Trimming removed 6 bases from V and 2 bases from J, with 8 bases in between. The CDR3 here is CASRSRAYEQYF. The DNA of the CDR3 is TGTGCCAGCAGGTCTCGGGCCTACGAGCAGTACTTC.

The chain employs TRBV29-1 and TRBJ2-2, with 10 bases that match TRBD1. Germline CDR1 SQVTM, CDR2 ANQGSEA. Losses at the gene ends were 6 bases for V and 3 bases for J; bases not matched to a gene: 10. The CDR3 has 16 residues. CDR3: CSVQTGGAGDTGELFF. The CDR3 DNA reads as TGCAGCGTCCAGACAGGGGGCGCAGGGGACACCGGGGAGCTGTTTTTT.

The chain is built from TRBV9 and TRBJ2-7; TRBD2 matches at 7 bases. The CDR3 contains 15 residues. Germline lookup yields CDR1 SGDLS and CDR2 YYNGEE. V lost 4 bases to trimming and J lost 0 bases; unmatched junction nucleotides: 7. CDR3 bases: TGTGCCAGCAGCACTGCCGGGGGGAGCTCCTACGAGCAGTACTTC. Protein product: CASSTAGGSSYEQYF.

The rearrangement joins TRBV6-5 to TRBJ1-5; tentative D call: TRBD1 (6 bases). CDR3 length: 15 amino acids. The V end lost 0 bases, the J end lost 7 bases, and 13 bases lay between the germline ends. Germline V gives CDR1 MNHEY, CDR2 SVGAGI. CDR3 amino acids: CASSYSRTAGQPQHF. The CDR3 DNA reads TGTGCCAGCAGTTACTCGAGGACAGCCGGACAGCCCCAGCATTTT.

The chain combines TRBV7-8 with TRBJ2-7; 9 bases agree with TRBD1. The CDR3 is made up of 14 amino acids. With 5 bases clipped from V and 3 bases from J, the junction kept 5 bases outside the gene matches. Per germline, CDR1 SGHVS and CDR2 FQNEAQ. The CDR3 DNA is TGTGCCAGCAGCCGACAGGGGGTAGGCTACGAGCAGTACTTC. Translation gives CASSRQGVGYEQYF.

This clone came up a few times. V and J are TRBV19 and TRBJ1-2, with 8 bases aligning to TRBD1. Germline V lookup: CDR1 LNHDA, CDR2 SQIVND (reference sequence). The CDR3 is 15 amino acids. V lost 3 bases, J lost 6 bases, and 9 bases stayed unmatched. The CDR3 reads CASSMQQGELNGYTF. The CDR3 nucleotides read TGTGCCAGTAGTATGCAACAGGGGGAATTGAATGGCTACACCTTC.

The rearrangement links TRBV7-9 to TRBJ2-5, with 7 bases fitting TRBD2. Trimming took 3 bases from V and 2 from J; bases not matched to a gene: 6. The CDR3 runs 15 residues. The germline V gene encodes CDR1 SEHNR and CDR2 FQNEAQ (reference sequence). This chain's CDR3 is CASSFGGTTQETQYF. The DNA for the CDR3 is TGTGCCAGCAGCTTTGGCGGGACTACTCAAGAGACCCAGTACTTC. The full variable domain, with the rest looked up from reference TRBV7-9 and TRBJ2-5, is DTGVSQNPRHKITKRGQNVTFRCDPISEHNRLYWYRQTLGQGPEFLTYFQNEAQLEKSRLLSDRFSAERPKGSFSTLEIQRTEQGDSAMYLCASSFGGTTQETQYFGPGTRLLVL.

The J gene is TRBJ2-1, the V gene TRBV27; 8 bases agree with TRBD2. The J segment lost 8 bases and the V segment lost 1 base, leaving 13 bases of the junction unmatched. The CDR3 spans 17 residues. CDR1 and CDR2 (germline): MNHEY, SMNVEV (reference sequence). The DNA for the CDR3 is TGTGCCAGCAGTTTATGGTTAGCGGGGCCACGGGGGCATGAGCAGTTCTTC. Translating gives CASSLWLAGPRGHEQFF.

This clone was counted between two and nine times. The CDR3 DNA reads TGTGCCAGCAGCCCACGGCGACAGAGTAATGAAAAACTGTTTTTT. This codes for CASSPRRQSNEKLFF. The V and J genes are TRBV7-9 and TRBJ1-4; maybe TRBD1 (5 bases). Trimming removed 5 bases at V and 4 bases at J, with 14 bases between. Germline V CDR1 and CDR2: SEHNR, FQNEAQ (reference sequence). The CDR3 covers 15 residues. Combining the CDR3 with reference TRBV7-9 and TRBJ1-4 gives the whole variable domain DTGVSQNPRHKITKRGQNVTFRCDPISEHNRLYWYRQTLGQGPEFLTYFQNEAQLEKSRLLSDRFSAERPKGSFSTLEIQRTEQGDSAMYLCASSPRRQSNEKLFFGSGTQLSVL.

The chain employs TRBV7-8 and TRBJ2-3; the D is unclear. Deletions cut 1 base from V and 8 bases from J, with 13 bases between. The CDR3 length is 14 residues. Per the germline V gene, CDR1 is SGHVS and CDR2 is FQNEAQ. DNA for the CDR3: TGTGCCAGCAGCTTAGGGGCCCTCTCGGCTACGCAGTATTTT. This encodes CASSLGALSATQYF.

This clone occurred a few times. The V gene is TRBV7-2, the J gene TRBJ1-5; D not resolved. The CDR3 extends over 13 amino acids. Germline V CDR1 and CDR2: SGHTA, FQGNSA. Trimming pared 6 bases from V and 4 bases from J, leaving 10 bases between. Here the CDR3 reads CASRTLLNQPQHF. DNA of the CDR3: TGTGCCAGCAGAACCCTACTAAATCAGCCCCAGCATTTT.

The chain employs TRBV7-3 and TRBJ2-1, with 7 positions matching TRBD2. CDR3 length equals 17 residues. The V and J ends lost 1 base and 1 base, in that order; junction bases with no gene match: 7. Germline V gene sequence: CDR1 SGHTA, CDR2 FQGTGA. Here the CDR3 reads CASSLRGGRISYNEQFF. Written as DNA, the CDR3 is TGTGCCAGCAGCTTAAGAGGCGGGAGAATTTCCTACAATGAGCAGTTCTTC.

This clone was seen only a few times. The genes are TRBV2 and TRBJ2-2; the match to TRBD2 covers 14 bases. V shed 7 bases, J shed 6 bases, and the junction held 4 bases outside the gene matches. This CDR3 has 15 amino acids. Per germline, CDR1 SNHLY and CDR2 FYNNEI. In nucleotides, the CDR3 is TGTGCCAGCAAAGGGACTAGCGGGAGTCCCGGGGAGCTGTTTTTT. Protein sequence: CASKGTSGSPGELFF.

This chain joins TRBV7-9 and TRBJ1-5, with 7 bases that match TRBD1. Germline V lookup: CDR1 SEHNR, CDR2 FQNEAQ (reference sequence). V trimming: 5 bases; J trimming: 4 bases; junction bases outside the gene matches: 20. The CDR3 totals 19 residues. CDR3 sequence (DNA): TGTGCCAGCAGCCCTGGAAAGGGATCTCCAGGGGGAGTTAATCAGCCCCAGCATTTT. This sequence encodes CASSPGKGSPGGVNQPQHF.

This clone was picked up a small number of times. The chain joins TRBV9 to TRBJ2-7, with 8 nucleotides matching TRBD1. CDR1 is SGDLS and CDR2 is YYNGEE in the germline V gene. CDR3 size: 15 residues. The ends lost 3 bases at V and 3 bases at J; junction bases unmatched: 8. In nucleotides, the CDR3 is TGTGCCAGCAGCGCCAGGACAGGGCCAGGCTACGAGCAGTACTTC. This gives the protein CASSARTGPGYEQYF. Supplemented by reference TRBV9 and TRBJ2-7, the full variable domain reads DSGVTQTPKHLITATGQRVTLRCSPRSGDLSVYWYQQSLDQGLQFLIQYYNGEERAKGNILERFSAQQFPDLHSELNLSSLELGDSALYFCASSARTGPGYEQYFGPGTRLTVT.

The V gene is TRBV19, the J gene TRBJ1-6, with TRBD1 as a possible D gene (5 bases). The germline CDR1 and CDR2 sequences are LNHDA and SQIVND (reference sequence). V lost 5 bases to trimming and J lost 7 bases, with 15 bases between them. The CDR3 contains 15 residues. CDR3 in amino acids: CASSLPGTINSPLHF. The CDR3 DNA is TGTGCCAGTAGTCTGCCAGGGACTATCAATTCACCCCTCCACTTT.

Details on this clone: Other DNA sequences in this sample translate to the same CDR3. The CDR3, as DNA: TGTGCCTGGAGCGTTAGCTACGAGCAGTACTTC. It is translated as CAWSVSYEQYF. The chain is built from TRBV30 and TRBJ2-7; D is undetermined. V lost 3 bases to trimming and J lost 3 bases, with 6 bases between them. This CDR3 is 11 amino acids long. The germline V gene has CDR1 GTSNPN and CDR2 SVGIG (reference sequence). The whole variable domain, remainder taken from reference TRBV30 and TRBJ2-7, is SQTIHQWPATLVQPVGSPLSLECTVEGTSNPNLYWYRQAAGRGLQLLFYSVGIGQISSEVPQNLSASRPQDRQFILSSKKLLLSDSGFYLCAWSVSYEQYFGPGTRLTVT.

V is TRBV2 and J is TRBJ1-1; D unresolved. CDR3 length: 14 amino acids. V lost 1 base, J lost 0 bases, and 6 bases lay in between. From germline, CDR1 is SNHLY and CDR2 FYNNEI. The CDR3 bases are TGTGCCAGCAGTGAAGTCACAATGAACACTGAAGCTTTCTTT. Its translation: CASSEVTMNTEAFF.

The chain recombines TRBV11-2 with TRBJ2-3; possibly TRBD1 for D (6 bases). V lost 5 bases, J lost 5 bases, and 23 bases lay in between. This CDR3 is 17 amino acids long. The V gene's germline CDR1 is SGHAT and CDR2 FQNNGV. This chain's CDR3 is CASSPRRWDTEGDTQYF. In DNA, the CDR3 is TGTGCCAGCAGCCCGAGAAGGTGGGACACAGAGGGAGATACGCAGTATTTT.

The chain links TRBV27 to TRBJ1-2; D is possibly TRBD1 (6 bases). Germline CDR1 is MNHEY and CDR2 is SMNVEV (reference sequence). The CDR3 spans 13 residues. V lost 6 bases and J lost 8, with 16 bases in between. The CDR3, as DNA: TGTGCCAGCAGACTAGGGGGTTCGCGAGGCTACACCTTC. It translates to CASRLGGSRGYTF.

This clone was seen a few times. This chain uses TRBV6-5 with TRBJ1-1; 8 bases fit TRBD1. This CDR3 spans 12 amino acids. The germline gives CDR1 MNHEY, CDR2 SVGAGI. V lost 4 bases and J lost 9; bases outside the gene matches: 4. CDR3: CASSFQGAQAFF. CDR3 coding DNA: TGTGCCAGCAGTTTCCAGGGGGCGCAAGCTTTCTTT.

The rearrangement links TRBV2 to TRBJ2-1; TRBD1 matches at 8 bases. There are 13 residues in the CDR3. V trimming: 7 bases; J trimming: 5 bases; junction bases outside the gene matches: 4. The germline gives CDR1 SNHLY, CDR2 FYNNEI. In DNA form, the CDR3 reads TGTGCCAGCATTGGGACAGGACACAATGAGCAGTTCTTC. Amino acids: CASIGTGHNEQFF.

The sample holds a few counts of this clone. The chain recombines TRBV6-6 with TRBJ1-2; 8 positions agree with TRBD1. Trimming at V came to 8 bases and at J to 6 bases, leaving 17 bases not matched to a gene. Germline CDR1 is MNHNY and CDR2 is SVGAGI (reference sequence). CDR3 length equals 16 residues. CDR3 in DNA: TGTGCCAGCTTCCCCCCAGGACAGGGAATCAATGATGGCTACACCTTC. Protein: CASFPPGQGINDGYTF.

Of note for this clone: One end of the junction does not line up with germline, which may come from a read error. The chain has TRBV7-7 and TRBJ1-2; 9 bases align to TRBD1. This CDR3 is built from 15 residues. Germline V gene data show CDR1 as SSHAT and CDR2 as FNYEAQ (reference sequence). The CDR3 coding sequence is TGTGCTAGCAGCTCCTACAGGGGGCGCCTGGGTGGCTACACCTTC. It is translated as CASSSYRGRLGGYTF.